One sample yielded the 17 T cell receptor beta chains listed below, sequenced in a study of blood T cell repertoires in COVID-19. Clones were sequenced by immunoSEQ multiplex PCR, and TCRdb holds only the in-frame ones, with some missing. There are over 250,000 clones in the sample; 89% occur only once, and around 13% lies in the top ten. The sample comprised peripheral blood. Receptor source: a woman aged 60-75 years with acute or convalescent COVID-19.

This clone was detected once. This sequence joins TRBV19 and TRBJ1-5; D remains unclear. V was shortened by 4 bases and J by 7 bases, with 14 bases between the two germline ends. The CDR3 is 14 amino acids. Germline lookup yields CDR1 LNHDA and CDR2 SQIVND (reference sequence). As DNA, the CDR3 is TGTGCCAGTAGTACCAAACACAGTGCCCAGCCCCAGCATTTT. Its protein is CASSTKHSAQPQHF.

This chain links TRBV7-9 with TRBJ2-2; tentative D call: TRBD1 (6 bases). CDR1 and CDR2 from the germline V gene are SEHNR and FQNEAQ (reference sequence). Trimming took off 1 base at V and 7 bases at J, with 16 bases between the two ends. The length of the CDR3 is 16 residues. CDR3 sequence (DNA): TGTGCCAGCAGCTTAGATACAGGGCAAGACGGCGGGGAGCTGTTTTTT. Protein sequence: CASSLDTGQDGGELFF.

V usage is TRBV6-2 or TRBV6-3 and J usage is TRBJ2-3, with a tentative D call TRBD1 (5 bases). CDR3 length equals 16 residues. The germline V and J ends were trimmed by 0 bases and 2 bases, with 12 bases remaining between them. Germline lookup yields CDR1 MNHEY and CDR2 SVGEGT. In nucleotides, the CDR3 is TGTGCCAGCAGTTACTCGGGTTCAGGGATCACAGATACGCAGTATTTT. Translated, it gives CASSYSGSGITDTQYF.

The chain joins TRBV5-1 to TRBJ2-2; 8 bases match TRBD1. There are 16 residues in the CDR3. Germline CDR1 SGHRS, CDR2 YFSETQ. Losses at the gene ends were 2 bases for V and 1 base for J; bases not matched to a gene: 4. CDR3 nucleotides: TGCGCCAGCAGCTTCTCCGGGACAGGGAACACCGGGGAGCTGTTTTTT. Amino acids: CASSFSGTGNTGELFF.

The chain recombines TRBV18 with TRBJ1-2; 8 nucleotides match TRBD1. The CDR3 spans 14 residues. The V gene end was trimmed by 0 bases and the J gene end by 8 bases; junction bases not matched to a gene: 5. Germline loops: CDR1 KGHSH, CDR2 LQKENI. CDR3 sequence: CASSPPGTGRGYTF. Written as DNA, the CDR3 is TGTGCCAGCTCACCACCCGGGACAGGCCGAGGCTACACCTTC.

The count of this clone is one. Given a much more abundant clone one base away, this may be a read error. The rearrangement links TRBV6-1 to TRBJ1-3; D call uncertain. This CDR3 region has 16 residues. Trimming stripped 0 bases from V and 2 bases from J, with 11 bases between. CDR1 and CDR2 (germline): MNHNS, SASEGT. The CDR3 here is CASSEAATTPGNTIYF. The CDR3 DNA reads TGTGCCAGCAGTGAAGCAGCTACTACCCCTGGAAACACCATATATTTT.

This chain links TRBV18 with TRBJ1-5; D is ambiguous. Germline CDR1 is KGHSH and CDR2 is LQKENI. V was pared by 1 base and J by 3 bases, with 7 bases between. The CDR3 contains 14 residues. Here the CDR3 DNA reads TGTGCCAGCTCACCACTCCAGTCCAATCAGCCCCAGCATTTT. Protein: CASSPLQSNQPQHF. Full variable domain (remainder filled in from reference TRBV18 and TRBJ1-5): NAGVMQNPRHLVRRRGQEARLRCSPMKGHSHVYWYRQLPEEGLKFMVYLQKENIIDESGMPKERFSAEFPKEGPSILRIQQVVRGDSAAYFCASSPLQSNQPQHFGDGTRLSIL.

V gene TRBV30 combines with J gene TRBJ2-7, with TRBD2 identical over 7 bases. The CDR3 covers 14 residues. V shed 0 bases, J shed 5 bases, and the junction held 7 bases outside the gene matches. CDR1 is GTSNPN and CDR2 is SVGIG in the germline V gene (reference sequence). The CDR3 nucleotides are TGTGCCTGGAGTGTACTTGCGGGAGCAAACGAGCAGTACTTC. Translation gives CAWSVLAGANEQYF.

This chain links TRBV6-5 with TRBJ2-3, with D tentatively TRBD1 (5 bases). The CDR3 extends over 12 amino acids. Per the germline V gene, CDR1 is MNHEY and CDR2 is SVGAGI. Trimming took 11 bases from V and 6 from J, leaving 15 bases between them. For the CDR3, the DNA is TGTGCCGCAGGGCGTACCGGGGATACGCAGTATTTT. Translation: CAAGRTGDTQYF.

V usage is TRBV11-2 and J usage is TRBJ2-5; 8 bases are a match to TRBD1. CDR1 and CDR2 (germline): SGHAT, FQNNGV. V was pared by 3 bases and J by 7 bases, with 19 bases of the junction left unmatched. CDR3 length equals 18 residues. The CDR3 loop is CASSLDLTGVQTGGTQYF. The CDR3 coding sequence is TGTGCCAGCAGCTTGGATTTGACAGGGGTTCAAACAGGGGGGACCCAGTACTTC.

This sequence joins TRBV7-3 and TRBJ2-2, with D possibly TRBD2 on 6 matching bases. Between the trimmed V and J ends, which lost 2 bases and 7 bases, there was a span of 8 bases. Looked up from germline, CDR1 is SGHTA and CDR2 is FQGTGA. The CDR3 is 13 amino acids. CDR3 amino acids: CASSLWEVGELFF. CDR3 nucleotides: TGTGCCAGCAGCTTATGGGAGGTCGGGGAGCTGTTTTTT.

This clone was observed once. This rearrangement joins TRBV28 to TRBJ1-5; 7 positions match TRBD1. Germline CDR1 MDHEN, CDR2 SYDVKM. The V and J ends lost 6 bases and 4 bases, in that order; junction bases with no gene match: 9. The CDR3 is 15 amino acids. CDR3 region: CASRSSGTDNQPQHF. The CDR3 region has the DNA TGTGCCAGCAGATCCTCCGGGACAGATAATCAGCCCCAGCATTTT. Full variable domain (remainder filled in from reference TRBV28 and TRBJ1-5): DVKVTQSSRYLVKRTGEKVFLECVQDMDHENMFWYRQDPGLGLRLIYFSYDVKMKEKGDIPEGYSVSREKKERFSLILESASTNQTSMYLCASRSSGTDNQPQHFGDGTRLSIL.

The chain has TRBV29-1 and TRBJ2-2, with 15 bases lining up with TRBD2. This CDR3 is built from 17 residues. The trim removed 5 bases at V and 3 bases at J, leaving 7 bases unmatched. Germline V gene lookup returns CDR1 SQVTM and CDR2 ANQGSEA. The CDR3 coding sequence is TGCAGCGTTACCGGGACTAGCGGGGGGCCGTACACCGGGGAGCTGTTTTTT. Amino acid sequence: CSVTGTSGGPYTGELFF.

This chain links TRBV3-1 (or the pseudogene TRBV3-2) with TRBJ1-3, with D maybe TRBD1 (6 bases). The CDR3 totals 16 residues. Germline CDR1 LGHDT, CDR2 YNNKEL (reference sequence). The V gene lost 6 bases and the J gene lost 3 bases, with 18 bases spanning the gap. The CDR3 reads CASSLGGARSGNTIYF. CDR3 in DNA: TGTGCCAGCAGTCTCGGGGGGGCCCGTAGTGGAAACACCATATATTTT.

V and J are TRBV19 and TRBJ2-7; TRBD2 might be the D (5 bases). This CDR3 spans 15 amino acids. The V gene's germline CDR1 is LNHDA and CDR2 SQIVND (reference sequence). V lost 0 bases to trimming and J lost 4 bases, with 13 bases between them. CDR3 coding DNA: TGTGCCAGTAGTATAGATCTCGGGGTTGTTTACGAGCAGTACTTC. Translation: CASSIDLGVVYEQYF.

This sequence joins TRBV7-9 and TRBJ2-1, with 7 bases aligning to TRBD2. With V trimmed by 1 base and J by 6 bases, 12 bases remained unmatched. Germline assignment: CDR1 SEHNR and CDR2 FQNEAQ (reference sequence). The length of the CDR3 is 17 residues. The CDR3: CASSLDWRTSGVNEQFF. CDR3 nucleotide sequence: TGTGCCAGCAGCTTAGATTGGAGGACTAGTGGTGTCAATGAGCAGTTCTTC.

The chain is built from TRBV29-1 and TRBJ1-5, with D perhaps TRBD1 (5 bases). CDR1 and CDR2 from the germline V gene are SQVTM and ANQGSEA. Trimming cost V 4 bases and J 1 base, with 11 bases left between them. The CDR3 covers 14 residues. CDR3 residues: CSVVEGTSNQPQHF. CDR3 coding DNA: TGCAGCGTTGTGGAGGGGACGAGCAATCAGCCCCAGCATTTT.